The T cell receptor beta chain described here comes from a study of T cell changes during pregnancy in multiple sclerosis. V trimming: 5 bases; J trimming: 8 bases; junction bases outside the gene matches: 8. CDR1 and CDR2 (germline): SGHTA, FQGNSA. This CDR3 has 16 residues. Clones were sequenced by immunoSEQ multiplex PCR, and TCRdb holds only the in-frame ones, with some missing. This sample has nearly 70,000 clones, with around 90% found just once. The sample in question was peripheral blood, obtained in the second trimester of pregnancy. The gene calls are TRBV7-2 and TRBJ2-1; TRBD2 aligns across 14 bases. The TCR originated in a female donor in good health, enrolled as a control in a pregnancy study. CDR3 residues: CASSVTGTSGSYEQFF. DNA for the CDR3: TGTGCCAGCAGCGTAACCGGGACTAGCGGGAGCTATGAGCAGTTCTTC.